The 8 T cell receptor beta chains presented below share a single source sample, sequenced in a study of control samples from healthy donors and cancer patients. Clones were sequenced by immunoSEQ multiplex PCR, and TCRdb holds only the in-frame ones, with some missing. The sample gives some 96,000 clones, approximately 95% of which show up once; 8% is in the top ten. Sequenced sample: blood. Source of these receptors: a man aged 18 to 30 in good health.

The gene calls are TRBV5-1 and TRBJ2-5; 8 bases agree with TRBD1. The V segment lost 4 bases and the J segment 3 bases; nucleotides outside the gene matches: 5. Germline loops: CDR1 SGHRS, CDR2 YFSETQ. This CDR3 region has 14 residues. The CDR3 nucleotides are TGCGCCAGCAGCCCGGGACAGGTCAAAGAGACCCAGTACTTC. Translated: CASSPGQVKETQYF.

The V and J genes are TRBV6-2 or TRBV6-3 and TRBJ2-7; D gene ambiguous. The V end lost 4 bases, the J end lost 0 bases, and 10 bases lay between the germline ends. CDR3 length equals 14 residues. The germline gives CDR1 MNHEY, CDR2 SVGEGT. The CDR3 coding sequence is TGTGCCAGCAGTTGGGCACTAAACTCCTACGAGCAGTACTTC. Encoded protein: CASSWALNSYEQYF.

The chain uses TRBV6-2 or TRBV6-3 and TRBJ1-2, with 11 bases identical to TRBD1. V dropped 6 bases and J dropped 4; count of bases not matched to a gene: 4. CDR3 size: 14 residues. The V gene's germline CDR1 is MNHEY and CDR2 SVGEGT. CDR3: CASSRTGGAYGYTF. In nucleotides, the CDR3 is TGTGCCAGCAGCCGGACAGGGGGCGCCTATGGCTACACCTTC.

This chain uses TRBV5-1 with TRBJ1-2; possibly TRBD1 for D (6 bases). The CDR3 is 11 residues long. V was trimmed by 4 bases and J by 10 bases, leaving 11 bases between them. Germline CDR1 and CDR2: SGHRS and YFSETQ. CDR3 bases: TGCGCCAGCAGCGAACAGGGAATCTACACCTTC. Translation gives CASSEQGIYTF.

The chain recombines TRBV3-1 (or the pseudogene TRBV3-2) with TRBJ2-1; D not resolved. The CDR3 is made up of 17 amino acids. The V gene lost 1 base and the J gene lost 0 bases, with 13 bases spanning the gap. In germline, CDR1 is LGHDT, CDR2 YNNKEL (reference sequence). CDR3 loop: CASSQVHPSYSYNEQFF. CDR3 bases: TGTGCCAGCAGCCAAGTCCATCCAAGCTACTCCTACAATGAGCAGTTCTTC.

This clone was picked up a small number of times. The chain is built from TRBV4-1 and TRBJ2-7; D unclear. CDR1 is MGHRA, CDR2 YSYEKL, per germline. Trimming stripped 1 base from V and 1 base from J, with 5 bases between. CDR3 length: 13 amino acids. The CDR3 here is CASSQASSYEQYF. The DNA of the CDR3 is TGCGCCAGCAGCCAAGCCAGTTCCTACGAGCAGTACTTC.

The V gene is TRBV11-2, the J gene TRBJ1-4; D gene unclear. The CDR3 totals 17 residues. The V gene lost 3 bases and the J gene lost 0 bases, with 14 bases spanning the gap. CDR1 is SGHAT and CDR2 is FQNNGV in the germline V gene. Here the CDR3 DNA reads TGTGCCAGCAGCTTGGGCCCTAGCGGGGCAACTAATGAAAAACTGTTTTTT. It specifies CASSLGPSGATNEKLFF. The entire variable domain, with the rest obtained from reference TRBV11-2 and TRBJ1-4, is as follows: EAGVAQSPRYKIIEKRQSVAFWCNPISGHATLYWYQQILGQGPKLLIQFQNNGVVDDSQLPKDRFSAERLKGVDSTLKIQPAKLEDSAVYLCASSLGPSGATNEKLFFGSGTQLSVL.

This chain uses TRBV7-3 with TRBJ1-1, with D perhaps TRBD1 (5 bases). The V gene's germline CDR1 is SGHTA and CDR2 FQGTGA. The V gene lost 2 bases and the J gene lost 6 bases, with 7 bases spanning the gap. The CDR3 sequence is 12 residues long. The CDR3 DNA sequence: TGTGCCAGCAGCTTAGGGGGTTCTGAAGCTTTCTTT. Encoded protein: CASSLGGSEAFF.